This TCR beta chain derives from a study of shared clonotypes between healthy human individuals. Study-wide context: In total, the donors were two women and a few men aged 18 to 49.

Study-level findings and limits: Non-shared clonotypes showed lower generation probabilities than clonotypes common to all four donors. Larger estimated richness was generally recorded for naive subsets relative to memory subsets.

This clone has a single count. The target antigen is unknown. Replicate sorted-subset PCRs were loaded with approximately 200 ng DNA, 25,000 to 30,000 T cell genomes. Clones were read by immunoSEQ multiplex PCR, and TCRdb kept only the in-frame ones, dropping some. The data show roughly 2.4 million clones, around 95% seen once. The length of the CDR3 is 14 residues. Trimming shortened V by 5 bases and J by 4 bases, and 9 bases separated the two germline ends. The germline V gene has CDR1 ENHRY and CDR2 SYGVKD. The sample consisted of naive CD4+ T cells sorted from blood. Subset given: CD45RA+ positively selected. V gene TRBV10-3 combines with J gene TRBJ2-6, with a possible D match to TRBD1 (5 bases). This receptor was obtained from a man younger than 35 in good health. The DNA for the CDR3 is TGTGCCATCAGTACCCGACAGGGGGCCAACGTCCTGACTTTC. As protein: CAISTRQGANVLTF.